Each of the 29 T cell receptor beta chains below was sequenced from the same sample in a study of CD8+CD57+ T cells in acquired aplastic anemia (dated by TCRdb to the late 2010s). TCRdb lists the instrument as Illumina HiSeq 2000. Profiling of TCR beta VDJ combinations and CDR3 sequences used genomic DNA as the template. TCRdb cleaned the public reads at Q25 with fastp, built clones with MiXCR and kept in-frame beta chains. Every CDR3 protein is listed once, alongside the most common genes and DNA of its rows. The table for this sample lists more than 250,000 distinct CDR3 sequences; 82% of them were counted only once. The top ten clones comprise roughly two fifths of the sample. Patients chosen for sequencing had shown expansion of CD8+CD57+ cells by flow cytometry. Sequencing was done on a sample of sorted CD4+, CD8+, or CD8+CD57+ T cells (not recorded which) from PBMCs. These receptors came from a human donor with aplastic anemia.

V gene TRBV7-8 combines with J gene TRBJ1-1; no clear D. Trimming pared 3 bases from V and 14 bases from J, leaving 25 bases between. The CDR3 is 15 residues long. Germline CDR1 SGHVS, CDR2 FQNEAQ. CDR3 protein: CASSFTSAMSSSAFF. The DNA of the CDR3 is TGTGCCAGCAGCTTTACTAGCGCAATGAGCAGTTCTGCGTTCTTT.

Worth noting for this clonotype: Relative to the germline gene, one junction end is altered; a read error may explain this. The V call is TRBV7-9, the J call TRBJ2-5; a weak D match, TRBD2 (6 bases). From germline, CDR1 is SEHNR and CDR2 FQNEAQ (reference sequence). The CDR3 length is 14 residues. CDR3 region: CASRGARETEYFGF. CDR3 nucleotide sequence: TGTGCCAGCCGCGGGGCGAGGGAGACCGAGTACTTCGGCTTC.

The chain combines TRBV7-2 with TRBJ2-7, with TRBD1 as a possible D gene (5 bases). This CDR3 has 18 residues. The germline gives CDR1 SGHTA, CDR2 FQGNSA. V gave up 5 bases and J gave up 4 bases, with 27 bases separating them. CDR3 protein: CASSRTPNSPPHFYEQYV. CDR3 nucleotide sequence: TGTGCCAGCAGCCGGACACCTAATTCACCCCCCCACTTTTACGAGCAGTACGTC.

This clonotype has just a few counts. The chain is built from TRBV11-3 and TRBJ1-5, with TRBD1 as a possible D gene (5 bases). V lost 0 bases and J lost 11, with 8 bases in between. The CDR3 covers 12 residues. Germline loops: CDR1 SGHNT, CDR2 YENEEA. CDR3: CASSLDLTAQHF. CDR3 DNA: TGTGCCAGCAGCTTAGATCTGACAGCCCAGCATTTT.

About this clonotype: As the CDR3 is not closed by the conserved phenylalanine or tryptophan, this likely results from a read error. No DNA is shown, since the ends of the CDR3 on it are uncertain; the CDR3 is the one TCRdb lists. The genes are TRBV2 and TRBJ2-3; TRBD2, the table's D call, lacks a check against the DNA. The CDR3 length is 14 residues, termini included. Germline CDR1 SNHLY, CDR2 FYNNEI. The CDR3 region is CASSYGGGPDTHYV.

This clonotype was seen a handful of times. This chain links TRBV24-1 with TRBJ2-5, with D tentatively TRBD1 (7 bases). CDR1 and CDR2 from the germline V gene are KGHDR and SFDVKD. The ends were cut back, 1 base at V and 7 bases at J, with 15 bases in the middle. The CDR3 covers 15 residues. DNA of the CDR3: TGTGCCACCAGTGATTTCGAGTCTCAGGGGGGGACCCAGTACTTC. Its translation: CATSDFESQGGTQYF.

This chain links TRBV9 with TRBJ1-2; TRBD1 aligns across 9 bases. In germline, CDR1 is SGDLS, CDR2 YYNGEE. There are 16 residues in the CDR3. J lost 9 bases, V lost 0 bases, and 12 bases had no gene match. The CDR3 DNA sequence: TGTGCCAGCAGCGTAGGACAGGGGGGGCACGAGCAGTGCTACACCTTC. It specifies CASSVGQGGHEQCYTF.

The chain has TRBV2 and TRBJ1-4; D is ambiguous. V was clipped by 5 bases and J by 8 bases, with 18 bases between them. The CDR3 length is 15 residues. Germline lookup yields CDR1 SNHLY and CDR2 FYNNEI. The CDR3 region is CASSLVSSHREKLFF. In DNA form, the CDR3 reads TGTGCCAGCAGTTTAGTGTCTTCACATCGGGAAAAACTGTTTTTT. The variable domain in full, completed from reference TRBV2 and TRBJ1-4, reads EPEVTQTPSHQVTQMGQEVILRCVPISNHLYFYWYRQILGQKVEFLVSFYNNEISEKSEIFDDQFSVERPDGSNFTLKIRSTKLEDSAMYFCASSLVSSHREKLFFGSGTQLSVL.

About this clonotype: Without the conserved terminal phenylalanine or tryptophan, this CDR3 likely stems from a read error. It is unclear where the CDR3 begins or ends on the DNA, so no DNA is shown, and the CDR3 is as TCRdb lists it. V and J are TRBV7-8 and TRBJ2-2; the D call TRBD2 from the table was never checked on the DNA. The CDR3 numbers 12 amino acids, ends counted. CDR1 and CDR2 from the germline V gene are SGHVS and FQNEAQ. The CDR3 sequence: CASSLAGGDHTL.

The chain combines TRBV7-2 with TRBJ1-1; D uncertain. This CDR3 spans 15 amino acids. V was shortened by 5 bases and J by 13 bases, with 26 bases between the two germline ends. Germline V gene lookup returns CDR1 SGHTA and CDR2 FQGNSA. CDR3 nucleotides: TGTGCCAGCAGCGGAACAGTATCACAGCCCCAGCATTTTTTCTTT. This translates into CASSGTVSQPQHFFF.

This clonotype was observed once. A junction end diverges from the germline sequence, so it may reflect a read error. This chain joins TRBV7-9 and TRBJ2-1; 7 bases agree with TRBD2. The CDR3 has 15 amino acids. CDR1 and CDR2 from the germline V gene are SEHNR and FQNEAQ (reference sequence). CDR3 sequence reads: CATSRERHGGSEQFF. In DNA, the CDR3 is TGTGCCACCAGCAGAGAAAGACACGGGGGGAGCGAGCAGTTCTTC.

The V call is TRBV20-1, the J call TRBJ2-5, with D possibly TRBD2 on 5 matching bases. Trimming removed 3 bases from V and 11 bases from J, with 13 bases in between. Germline V gene sequence: CDR1 DFQATT, CDR2 SNEGSKA (reference sequence). CDR3 length equals 11 residues. The CDR3 DNA is TGCAGTGCTAGTGACTACAATGAGCAGTACTTC. Translation gives CSASDYNEQYF.

About this clonotype: Because the CDR3's place on the DNA is in doubt, the DNA is left out and the CDR3 is given as listed by TCRdb. The chain combines TRBV6-5 with TRBJ2-3; the table's D call, TRBD2, has no DNA check behind it. The CDR3 spans 22 residues, counting both ends. Germline values: CDR1 MNHEY, CDR2 SVGAGI. CDR3 protein: CDSSFYICSARSIAGPTDTQYF.

The chain recombines TRBV7-8 with TRBJ1-6; 12 nucleotides match TRBD1. The V gene's germline CDR1 is SGHVS and CDR2 FQNEAQ. The CDR3 length is 16 residues. With V trimmed by 3 bases and J by 16 bases, 13 bases remained unmatched. CDR3 sequence (DNA): TGTGCCAGCAGCTTGGGTCCCGGGACAGGGGGCACTCAGCTCCACTTT. This gives the protein CASSLGPGTGGTQLHF.

J is TRBJ2-3 and V is TRBV7-8; either TRBD1 or TRBD2 may supply D (5 bases each). The CDR3 has 14 residues. The germline V gene encodes CDR1 SGHVS and CDR2 FQNEAQ. With 1 base removed from V and 15 bases from J, the gap between germline ends came to 20 bases. CDR3 sequence (DNA): TGTGCCAGCAGCTTAGTACCCGGGGACCATTCTTTTTATTTT. It translates to CASSLVPGDHSFYF.

As DNA, the CDR3 is TGTGCCAGCGGCTTATCAGGCGGAGAGCAGCATGATGCTTTCTTT. Amino acid sequence: CASGLSGGEQHDAFF. This chain uses TRBV2 with TRBJ1-1; D unresolved. Germline CDR1 SNHLY, CDR2 FYNNEI. This CDR3 spans 15 amino acids. The V and J ends lost 8 bases and 11 bases respectively, with 27 bases between them.

About this clonotype itself: The junction shows a germline mismatch at one end, possibly a read error. This chain joins TRBV15 and TRBJ1-2, with TRBD1 as a possible D gene (6 bases). The length of the CDR3 is 14 residues. CDR1 is LNHNV, CDR2 YYDKDF, per germline (reference sequence). This CDR3 is CASSRRGQGYEQTF. The CDR3, as DNA: TGTGCCAGCAGCCGCCGGGGACAAGGATATGAGCAGACCTTC.

This clonotype has more than one count but fewer than ten. The chain links TRBV9 to TRBJ2-5; weak D call: TRBD2 (5 bases). V lost 3 bases, J lost 5 bases, and 8 bases lay in between. Germline lookup yields CDR1 SGDLS and CDR2 YYNGEE. This CDR3 spans 12 amino acids. CDR3 in DNA: TGTGCCAGCAGCGGGGCTAGCGAGACCCAGTACTTC. Amino acids: CASSGASETQYF. The full variable domain, completed using reference TRBV9 and TRBJ2-5, is DSGVTQTPKHLITATGQRVTLRCSPRSGDLSVYWYQQSLDQGLQFLIQYYNGEERAKGNILERFSAQQFPDLHSELNLSSLELGDSALYFCASSGASETQYFGPGTRLLVL.

The chain combines TRBV2 with TRBJ1-1; TRBD1 matches 7 bases. Germline V lookup: CDR1 SNHLY, CDR2 FYNNEI. Trimming at V came to 10 bases and at J to 1 base, leaving 6 bases not matched to a gene. The CDR3 contains 13 residues. For the CDR3, the DNA is TGTGCCACGCTGGGACAGCCGAACACTGAAGCTTTCTTT. Protein product: CATLGQPNTEAFF.

This clonotype was observed once. The CDR3 does not end in the conserved phenylalanine or tryptophan, so this is likely a read error. The DNA is omitted, as the CDR3 cannot be located on it reliably, and the CDR3 follows TCRdb's listing. The CDR3 loop is CASSLAVYGDTL. This chain joins TRBV12-3 or TRBV12-4 and TRBJ1-2. From its first to its last residue, the CDR3 has 12 amino acids.

The chain links TRBV7-6 to TRBJ1-1; D may be TRBD1 (5 bases). Germline V gene sequence: CDR1 SGHVS, CDR2 FNYEAQ. CDR3 size: 16 residues. Trimming removed 5 bases at V and 5 bases at J, with 21 bases between. The CDR3 here is CASSLRRSGGWTEAFF. The CDR3 coding sequence is TGTGCCAGCAGCCTTAGACGGTCGGGGGGTTGGACTGAAGCTTTCTTT.

J is TRBJ2-1 and V is TRBV15, with no clear D. The DNA matches TRBJ2-5 better at its end, which makes the J call doubtful. The CDR3 loop spans 14 amino acids. CDR1 and CDR2 from the germline V gene are LNHNV and YYDKDF (reference sequence). In DNA, the CDR3 is TGTGCCACCAGCCCGAGCTCCTTCCAAGATGACCAGTACTTC. Its translation is CATSPSSFQDDQYF.

As for this clonotype: At one end the junction does not follow the germline gene, possibly because of a read error. The chain employs TRBV9 and TRBJ2-1; 10 nucleotides align to TRBD2. The germline V gene encodes CDR1 SGDLS and CDR2 YYNGEE. The CDR3 consists of 15 residues. CDR3 sequence reads: CASSGTSGTNNGQFF. Here the CDR3 DNA reads TGTGCCAGCAGCGGAACTAGCGGGACAAACAATGGGCAGTTCTTC.

The chain uses TRBV9 and TRBJ2-7; 12 nucleotides match TRBD1. V lost 4 bases and J lost 6; bases outside the gene matches: 5. The CDR3 is 14 residues long. Looked up from germline, CDR1 is SGDLS and CDR2 is YYNGEE. This chain's CDR3 is CASSLGTGGGEQYF. DNA for the CDR3: TGTGCCAGCAGCCTGGGGACAGGGGGCGGCGAGCAGTACTTC. The full variable domain, its missing parts supplied by reference TRBV9 and TRBJ2-7, is DSGVTQTPKHLITATGQRVTLRCSPRSGDLSVYWYQQSLDQGLQFLIQYYNGEERAKGNILERFSAQQFPDLHSELNLSSLELGDSALYFCASSLGTGGGEQYFGPGTRLTVT.

As regards this clonotype: The CDR3 does not end in the conserved phenylalanine or tryptophan, so this is likely a read error. No DNA is shown, since the ends of the CDR3 on it are uncertain; the CDR3 is the one TCRdb lists. V gene TRBV7-6 combines with J gene TRBJ2-3; the D segment call TRBD2 is taken from the table without a DNA check. CDR1 SGHVS and CDR2 FNYEAQ come from the germline V gene. The CDR3 contains 16 residues when both ends are counted. CDR3: CASSLEWRGGTDTQYS.

Comment on this clonotype: The germline gene is not matched at one end of the junction; a read error may be the cause. The rearrangement links TRBV9 to TRBJ1-2; D is possibly TRBD1 (6 bases). The germline V gene has CDR1 SGDLS and CDR2 YYNGEE. This CDR3 comprises 13 residues. Here the CDR3 DNA reads TGTGCCAGCGGAGGCGCGGGGGACATTCGGTACTCCTTC. Translating gives CASGGAGDIRYSF.

The chain combines TRBV7-8 with TRBJ2-7, with D possibly being TRBD1 (5 bases). The germline V gene has CDR1 SGHVS and CDR2 FQNEAQ. The CDR3 is 14 amino acids. Trimming took 3 bases from V and 6 from J, leaving 15 bases between them. CDR3 sequence: CASSLATGGCEQYV. DNA for the CDR3: TGTGCCAGCAGCTTGGCCACAGGCGGCTGCGAGCAGTACGTC.

The chain recombines TRBV5-4 with TRBJ2-7; a weak D match, TRBD2 (5 bases). The CDR3 consists of 13 residues. The V end was cut by 3 bases, the J end by 7 bases, with 14 bases between. Germline CDR1 and CDR2: SGHNT and YYREEE (reference sequence). CDR3 DNA: TGTGCCAGCAGCTCCGGTAGCGCTAGTGAGCAGTACTTC. Protein sequence: CASSSGSASEQYF.

The CDR3 spells CATSDPVDYGTDTQYF. CDR3 nucleotide sequence: TGTGCCACCAGTGATCCCGTAGATTACGGCACAGATACGCAGTATTTT. The rearrangement uses TRBV24-1 and TRBJ2-3, with unresolved D. There are 16 residues in the CDR3. Trimming took 3 bases from V and 1 from J, leaving 13 bases between them. The V gene's germline CDR1 is KGHDR and CDR2 SFDVKD.